The clone carrying this T cell receptor beta chain was seen a handful of times. The target antigen is unknown. This sample was included in a study of cytomegalovirus exposure and HLA in healthy donors. Study-level results: A classifier reportedly called cytomegalovirus status with high sensitivity and specificity.

PCR used 60 Vbeta primers and 13 Jbeta primers. Some clones are missing from TCRdb's copy, which holds only in-frame ones; the method was immunoSEQ multiplex PCR. The sample has about 130,000 clones; approximately 72% are singletons. Sequenced input: PBMCs. The source is a human donor in good health.

The CDR3 region has the DNA TGTGCCAGCATGACAGTCAGGTACGAGCAGTACTTC. Its protein is CASMTVRYEQYF. This chain uses TRBV2 with TRBJ2-7, with a possible D match to TRBD1 (5 bases). CDR1 and CDR2 from the germline V gene are SNHLY and FYNNEI. The ends were cut back, 7 bases at V and 4 bases at J, with 11 bases in the middle. The CDR3 runs 12 residues.